This TCR beta chain was recorded in a study of T cell changes during pregnancy in multiple sclerosis (dated by TCRdb to about 2019). Study-level background: In women with multiple sclerosis, the researchers looked at how the T cell repertoire shifted as pregnancy progressed.

A word on this clone: No cognate antigen has been identified for it. The sample holds no much larger clone one base away, and base qualities are not on file.

The germline V gene supplies CDR1 SGHDN and CDR2 FVKESK. Trimming leaves V shorter by 4 bases and J shorter by 8 bases, with the junction holding 7 bases beyond the gene matches. The CDR3 spans 16 residues, from the cysteine through the phenylalanine. Of the read, only the CDR3 DNA is kept; its 48 bases are in frame from base 1. To prepare the library, the immunoSEQ multiplex PCR assay was applied. In TCRdb, the immuneACCESS table is reduced to in-frame sequences with V and J assigned. These tables do not hold every clone; where another copy was compared, an unresolved V gene accounts for under half, and the others remain unexplained. The sample includes roughly 100,000 clones, with about 91% observed a single time. Clones ranked in the top ten supply about 3.1% of the sample.

This sequence was found in a female donor with multiple sclerosis, enrolled in a pregnancy study. Specimen: peripheral blood, collected in the second trimester of pregnancy. Recombination linked TRBV14 to TRBJ2-1; TRBD2 agrees with 14 junctional bases. The CDR3 region reads CASSLRTSGRFDEQFF. DNA sequence: TGTGCCAGCAGCCTACGGACTAGCGGGAGGTTCGATGAGCAGTTCTTC.